The sequence of this TCR beta chain was determined in a study of long-term antiretroviral therapy in people with HIV. Findings and limits, study-wide: An increase in diversity followed ART, yet levels stayed below transplant donor controls.

Germline values: CDR1 MDHEN, CDR2 SYDVKM. The length of the CDR3 is 15 residues. The V segment lost 6 bases and the J segment 0 bases; nucleotides outside the gene matches: 4. Regarding this clone: Its antigen is unidentified.

Treatment for every participant with HIV took place in the United States. Cryopreserved PBMC, at about 0.9-10 million per sample, were present before DNA extraction. It was version v3.0 of the immunoSEQ assay that was run at survey level. Using immunoSEQ multiplex PCR, the repertoire was profiled, and TCRdb retains in-frame clones only, with some absent. The data hold 42,000 or so clones, with roughly 85% observed a single time. The clonotype originates from a woman in her forties or fifties with HIV. Sequenced material: unsorted PBMCs, taken 3.1 years after starting antiretroviral therapy. The V and J genes are TRBV28 and TRBJ2-3; 9 nucleotides agree with TRBD2. The CDR3 DNA sequence: TGTGCCAGCAGGTCCACTAGCGGGAGCACAGATACGCAGTATTTT. Amino acids: CASRSTSGSTDTQYF.